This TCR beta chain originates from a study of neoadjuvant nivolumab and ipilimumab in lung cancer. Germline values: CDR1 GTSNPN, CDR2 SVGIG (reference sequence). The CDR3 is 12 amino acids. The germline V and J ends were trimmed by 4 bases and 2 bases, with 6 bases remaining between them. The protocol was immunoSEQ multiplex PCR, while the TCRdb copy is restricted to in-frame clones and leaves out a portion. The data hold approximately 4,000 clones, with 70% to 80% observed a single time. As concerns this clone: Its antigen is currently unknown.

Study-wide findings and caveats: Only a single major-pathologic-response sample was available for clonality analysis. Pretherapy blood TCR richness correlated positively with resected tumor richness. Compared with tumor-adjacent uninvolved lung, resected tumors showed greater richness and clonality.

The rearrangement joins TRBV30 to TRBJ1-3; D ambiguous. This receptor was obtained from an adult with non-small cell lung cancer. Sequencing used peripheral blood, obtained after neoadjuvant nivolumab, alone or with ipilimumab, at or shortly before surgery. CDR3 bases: TGTGCCTGGAAGATGGCTGGAAACACCATATATTTT. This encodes CAWKMAGNTIYF.